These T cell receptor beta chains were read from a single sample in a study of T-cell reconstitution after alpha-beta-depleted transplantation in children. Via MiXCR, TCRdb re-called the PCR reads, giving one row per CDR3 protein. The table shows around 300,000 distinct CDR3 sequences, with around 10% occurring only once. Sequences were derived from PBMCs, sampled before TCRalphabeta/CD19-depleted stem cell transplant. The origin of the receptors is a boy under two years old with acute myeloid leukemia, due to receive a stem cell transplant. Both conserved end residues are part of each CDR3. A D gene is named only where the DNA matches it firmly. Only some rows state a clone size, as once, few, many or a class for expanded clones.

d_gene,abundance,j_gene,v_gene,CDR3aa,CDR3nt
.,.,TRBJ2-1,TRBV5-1,CASSLPQTGLSYNEQFF,TGCGCCAGCAGCTTACCCCAAACAGGTCTCTCCTACAATGAGCAGTTCTTC
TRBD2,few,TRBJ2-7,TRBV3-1,CASSQDSERERYEQYF,TGTGCCAGCAGCCAAGATTCGGAGCGGGAGAGGTACGAGCAGTACTTC
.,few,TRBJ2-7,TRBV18,CASSPLGIPYEQYF,TGTGCCAGCTCCCCGCTCGGCATTCCCTACGAGCAGTACTTC
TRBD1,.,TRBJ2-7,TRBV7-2,CASSLVGTGSPYEQYF,TGTGCCAGCAGCTTAGTAGGGACAGGGTCCCCCTACGAGCAGTACTTC
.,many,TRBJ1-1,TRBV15,CATSRANRANTEAFF,TGTGCCACCAGCAGAGCTAACAGGGCGAACACTGAAGCTTTCTTT
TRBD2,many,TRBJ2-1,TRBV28,CASSRFTSGRGHNEQFF,TGTGCCAGCTCAAGGTTTACTAGCGGGAGGGGGCACAATGAGCAGTTCTTC
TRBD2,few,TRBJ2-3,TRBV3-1,CASSRRRGGFTDTQYF,TGTGCCAGCAGCCGTCGGCGGGGGGGCTTCACAGATACGCAGTATTTT
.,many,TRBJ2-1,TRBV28,CASSLNRAVRAIRLDNEQFF,TGTGCCAGCAGTTTAAATCGCGCGGTCAGGGCGATTCGACTCGACAATGAGCAGTTCTTC
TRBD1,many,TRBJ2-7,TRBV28,CASSSGQGQYF,TGTGCCAGCAGTTCCGGACAGGGTCAGTACTTC
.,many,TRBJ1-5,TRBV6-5,CASSYSGVGQPQHF,TGTGCCAGCAGTTACTCTGGGGTGGGTCAGCCCCAGCATTTT
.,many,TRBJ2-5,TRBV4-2,CASSQPPETQYF,TGTGCCAGCAGCCAGCCCCCAGAGACCCAGTACTTC
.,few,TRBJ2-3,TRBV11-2,CASSLAGRTSTDTQYF,TGTGCCAGCAGCTTAGCGGGGCGGACTAGCACAGATACGCAGTATTTT
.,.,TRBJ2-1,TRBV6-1,CASSLNLGGDCYNEQFF,TGTGCCAGCAGTCTAAACCTCGGGGGCGACTGCTACAATGAGCAGTTCTTC
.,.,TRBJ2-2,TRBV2,CASTRGEASNTGELFF,TGTGCCAGCACCCGAGGGGAGGCCTCGAACACCGGGGAGCTGTTTTTT
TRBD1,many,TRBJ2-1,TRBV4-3,CASSPRTGKRDEQFF,TGCGCCAGCAGCCCCCGGACAGGGAAGAGGGATGAGCAGTTCTTC
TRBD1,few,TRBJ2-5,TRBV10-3,CASTQGPGETQYF,TGTGCCAGCACACAGGGGCCTGGGGAGACCCAGTACTTC
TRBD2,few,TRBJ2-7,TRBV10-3,CATMTSGGNEQYF,TGTGCCACCATGACTAGCGGGGGGAACGAGCAGTACTTC
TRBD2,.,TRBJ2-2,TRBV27,CASSSQSSGGGNTGELFF,TGTGCCAGCAGTTCCCAGTCTAGCGGGGGGGGGAACACCGGGGAGCTGTTTTTT
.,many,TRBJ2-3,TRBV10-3,CAISETMGRSTDTQYF,TGTGCCATCAGTGAAACCATGGGGAGGAGCACAGATACGCAGTATTTT
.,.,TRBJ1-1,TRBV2,CASTKVITEAFF,TGTGCCAGCACAAAGGTCATCACTGAAGCTTTCTTT
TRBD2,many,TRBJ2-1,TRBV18,CASSPTAGVGNEQFF,TGTGCCAGCTCACCAACAGCGGGAGTTGGCAATGAGCAGTTCTTC
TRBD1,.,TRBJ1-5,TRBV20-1,CSAGQINQPQHF,TGCAGCGCGGGACAGATAAATCAGCCCCAGCATTTT
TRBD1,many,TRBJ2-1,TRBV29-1,CSVGTGGGNEQFF,TGCAGCGTAGGGACAGGGGGCGGGAATGAGCAGTTCTTC
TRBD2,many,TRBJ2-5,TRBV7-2,CASSLGLAGRETQYF,TGTGCCAGCAGCTTAGGGCTAGCGGGAAGAGAGACCCAGTACTTC